This entry describes one T cell receptor (beta chain). Antigen specificity is unknown. Each multiple sclerosis control was a treatment-naive patient with relapsing-remitting disease that was either stable or active. The CD8+ and CD4+ T cells were isolated magnetically using a negative isolation approach, whereas the TEMRA cells were enriched by FACS. The record originates from a study of CD8 T cells in Susac syndrome. Study-wide findings and caveats: TCR sequencing and HLA analysis covered a relatively small number of individuals.

The length of the CDR3 is 15 residues. With V trimmed by 4 bases and J by 6 bases, 10 bases remained unmatched. Random-hexamer reverse transcription was applied to roughly 0.5 to 1 ug RNA. TCR beta CDR3 was amplified by immunoSEQ multiplex PCR. This amplification extended across 54 Vbeta and 13 Jbeta segments. MiXCR, applied by TCRdb to the immunoSEQ multiplex PCR reads, yields one record per CDR3 protein. Among some 120,000 distinct CDR3 sequences, about 94% were seen once, and the ten largest hold around 0.12%. J is TRBJ1-2 and V is TRBV12-3 or TRBV12-4, with 8 bases lining up with TRBD1. Sample: CD4+ T cells from PBMCs. The TCR comes from a human donor with multiple sclerosis. The CDR3 DNA sequence: TGTGCCAGCAGTTCTCGAGCCGGGACAGGCAATGGCTACACCTTC. Translating gives CASSSRAGTGNGYTF.